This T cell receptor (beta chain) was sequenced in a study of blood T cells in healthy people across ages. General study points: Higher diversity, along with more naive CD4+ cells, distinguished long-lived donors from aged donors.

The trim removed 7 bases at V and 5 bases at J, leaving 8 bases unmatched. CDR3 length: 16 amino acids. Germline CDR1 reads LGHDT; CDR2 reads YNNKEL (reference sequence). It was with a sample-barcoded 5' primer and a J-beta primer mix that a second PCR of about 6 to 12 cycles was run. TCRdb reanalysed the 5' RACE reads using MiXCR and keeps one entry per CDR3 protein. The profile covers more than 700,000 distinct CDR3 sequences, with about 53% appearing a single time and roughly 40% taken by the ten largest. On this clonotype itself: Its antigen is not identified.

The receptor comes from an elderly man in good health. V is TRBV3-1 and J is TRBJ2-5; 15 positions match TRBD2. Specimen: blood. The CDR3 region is CASKPRGTSGRETQYF. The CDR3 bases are TGTGCCAGCAAGCCAAGAGGGACTAGCGGGAGGGAGACCCAGTACTTC.